Following are 15 T cell receptor beta chains from one sample sequenced in a study of shared clonotypes between healthy human individuals. Produced via immunoSEQ multiplex PCR; TCRdb's table is partial and in-frame only. Among millions of clones, around nine tenths were seen once, and the ten largest hold roughly 0.13%. The specimen was naive CD4+ T cells sorted from blood. Sample subset: CD45RA+ positively selected. The receptors were sampled from a man aged 18 to 30 in good health.

This clone was seen once. This same CDR3 is encoded by further DNA sequences in the sample. This rearrangement joins TRBV6-5 to TRBJ2-7; possibly TRBD1 for D (5 bases). Per the germline V gene, CDR1 is MNHEY and CDR2 is SVGAGI. The CDR3 is 11 amino acids. Trimming cost V 6 bases and J 4 bases, with 7 bases left between them. DNA for the CDR3: TGTGCCAGCAGCAGGGAATACGAGCAGTACTTC. The encoded protein is CASSREYEQYF.

This clone was detected only once. This chain joins TRBV10-1 and TRBJ2-1; 7 nucleotides agree with TRBD2. This CDR3 contains 15 residues. V dropped 3 bases and J dropped 0; count of bases not matched to a gene: 2. The germline gives CDR1 WNHNN, CDR2 SYGVQD (reference sequence). DNA for the CDR3: TGCGCCAGCAGTGATGGCGGGGGCTCCTACAATGAGCAGTTCTTC. Protein: CASSDGGGSYNEQFF.

As DNA, the CDR3 is TGTGCCAGCAAGGAGACAGGGGAGGATGGCTACACCTTC. This sequence encodes CASKETGEDGYTF. This chain connects TRBV6-6 to TRBJ1-2; 8 bases line up with TRBD1. CDR3 length equals 13 residues. The V gene end was trimmed by 7 bases and the J gene end by 6 bases; junction bases not matched to a gene: 7. Germline loops: CDR1 MNHNY, CDR2 SVGAGI (reference sequence).

The chain joins TRBV6-1 to TRBJ2-5, with D unclear. The J call may not be correct, given that the DNA end is closer to TRBJ2-7. The CDR3 contains 14 residues. Per germline, CDR1 MNHNS and CDR2 SASEGT. The CDR3 spells CPNFSNPDLYEQYF. The CDR3 region has the DNA TGTCCAAATTTCTCCAACCCGGACCTGTACGAGCAGTACTTC.

V gene TRBV6-5 combines with J gene TRBJ2-7; D uncertain. Trimming pared 8 bases from V and 3 bases from J, leaving 14 bases between. CDR1 is MNHEY and CDR2 is SVGAGI in the germline V gene. There are 13 residues in the CDR3. The CDR3 DNA reads as TGTGCCAGCGCCGGTGGAATAAACTACGAGCAGTACTTC. Translation: CASAGGINYEQYF.

This clone was seen just once. This chain links TRBV19 with TRBJ1-1; 7 positions match TRBD1. J was trimmed by 1 base and V by 6 bases; bases with no gene match: 5. The CDR3 is made up of 14 amino acids. CDR1 is LNHDA and CDR2 is SQIVND in the germline V gene (reference sequence). Written as DNA, the CDR3 is TGTGCCAGTAGACCGGGACAGACGAACACTGAAGCTTTCTTT. Its translation is CASRPGQTNTEAFF.

This chain connects TRBV29-1 to TRBJ2-1; D unresolved. The ends were cut back, 5 bases at V and 4 bases at J, with 9 bases in the middle. Germline loops: CDR1 SQVTM, CDR2 ANQGSEA. This CDR3 is built from 12 residues. CDR3 amino acids: CSVRQNYNEQFF. The DNA for the CDR3 is TGCAGCGTTCGGCAGAATTACAATGAGCAGTTCTTC.

The chain uses TRBV6-5 and TRBJ1-4; D gene uncertain. Deletions cut 2 bases from V and 0 bases from J, with 10 bases between. The CDR3 consists of 16 residues. In germline, CDR1 is MNHEY, CDR2 SVGAGI. CDR3 region: CASSYRGPATNEKLFF. In DNA, the CDR3 is TGTGCCAGCAGTTACCGGGGTCCCGCAACTAATGAAAAACTGTTTTTT.

This sequence joins TRBV11-2 and TRBJ1-2, with D hard to call. The CDR3 spans 12 residues. CDR1 SGHAT and CDR2 FQNNGV come from the germline V gene. Deletions cut 2 bases from V and 6 bases from J, with 7 bases between. The chain's CDR3 is CASSLITDGYTF. CDR3 coding DNA: TGTGCCAGCAGCTTAATTACAGATGGCTACACCTTC.

This rearrangement joins TRBV19 to TRBJ2-7; 10 bases match TRBD2. The CDR3 has 16 residues. J was trimmed by 0 bases and V by 5 bases; bases with no gene match: 7. Per the germline V gene, CDR1 is LNHDA and CDR2 is SQIVND (reference sequence). The CDR3 region has the DNA TGTGCCAGTAGTCGAGCGGGGGGGCCTAGCTCCTACGAGCAGTACTTC. This encodes CASSRAGGPSSYEQYF.

V and J are TRBV5-6 and TRBJ2-1; TRBD2 might be the D (6 bases). V was pared by 4 bases and J by 7 bases, with 21 bases between. This CDR3 comprises 16 residues. In germline, CDR1 is SGHDT, CDR2 YYEEEE. CDR3 nucleotide sequence: TGTGCCAGCAGCATTGCGGGACGTATAGTTCGGAATGAGCAGTTCTTC. This encodes CASSIAGRIVRNEQFF.

The count of this clone is one. This chain uses TRBV15 with TRBJ1-2, with D unresolved. The germline V and J ends were trimmed by 0 bases and 5 bases, with 13 bases remaining between them. Germline CDR1 is LNHNV and CDR2 is YYDKDF (reference sequence). This CDR3 is 15 amino acids long. CDR3 nucleotide sequence: TGTGCCACCAGCAGAGATCGAAATTCGGCTTATGGCTACACCTTC. It is translated as CATSRDRNSAYGYTF.

The V gene is TRBV4-1, the J gene TRBJ2-6, with D perhaps TRBD1 (6 bases). Germline V CDR1 and CDR2: MGHRA, YSYEKL. CDR3 length equals 17 residues. V lost 3 bases to trimming and J lost 4 bases, with 16 bases between them. The CDR3: CASSHSETGTGANVLTF. CDR3 nucleotide sequence: TGCGCCAGCAGCCATTCAGAAACAGGGACCGGGGCCAACGTCCTGACTTTC.

This clone appeared once. The V call is TRBV6-5, the J call TRBJ1-2; D unresolved. Germline CDR1 reads MNHEY; CDR2 reads SVGAGI. V was shortened by 6 bases and J by 0 bases, with 11 bases between the two germline ends. This CDR3 comprises 14 residues. CDR3 protein: CASRTPVSNYGYTF. In DNA, the CDR3 is TGTGCCAGCAGGACCCCGGTTTCTAACTATGGCTACACCTTC.

The V and J genes are TRBV7-2 and TRBJ1-1; D ambiguous. The germline V gene encodes CDR1 SGHTA and CDR2 FQGNSA. The CDR3 runs 14 residues. Trimming shortened V by 4 bases and J by 6 bases, and 15 bases separated the two germline ends. In nucleotides, the CDR3 is TGTGCCAGCAGCTGGGGTATCGGACGGGCTGAAGCTTTCTTT. Translated, it gives CASSWGIGRAEAFF.